Each of the 4 T cell receptor beta chains below was sequenced from the same sample in a study of T cells expressing NK-cell markers. TCRdb re-called the 5' RACE reads; one entry per CDR3 protein, DNA not given. The sample's table shows roughly 450,000 distinct CDR3 sequences. Specimen: blood T cells: a sorted CD56 or NKG2C T cell subset, CD4+ or CD8+ T cells, or bulk PBMC T cells (not recorded which). The receptors stem from a woman aged 45-65 years in good health.

The chain employs TRBV2 and TRBJ2-2. The CDR3 length is 11 residues. The germline V gene has CDR1 SNHLY and CDR2 FYNNEI. The CDR3 sequence: CASLSTGELFF.

The CDR3 here is CSARRISGNTGELFF. The chain recombines TRBV20-1 with TRBJ2-2. This CDR3 has 15 amino acids. CDR1 and CDR2 from the germline V gene are DFQATT and SNEGSKA (reference sequence).

V and J are TRBV15 and TRBJ2-1; as DNA is missing, the TRBD1 call by TCRdb cannot be tested. CDR3 size: 18 residues. Germline V CDR1 and CDR2: LNHNV, YYDKDF (reference sequence). The CDR3 protein is CATSRVGDWTVNYNEQFF.

The CDR3 is CASSLAPGLSSGELFF. This chain joins TRBV7-2 and TRBJ2-2; TCRdb returns TRBD2, unconfirmable since there is no DNA. The CDR3 consists of 16 residues. Germline CDR1 reads SGHTA; CDR2 reads FQGNSA.